One sample yielded the 13 T cell receptor beta chains listed below, sequenced in a study of T-cell reconstitution after alpha-beta-depleted transplantation in children. Using unique molecular identifiers, the investigators prepared the TCRbeta library. Via MiXCR, TCRdb re-called the PCR reads, giving one row per CDR3 protein. The sample comprises approximately 350,000 distinct CDR3 sequences, 10% of which are singletons, and around 2.4% rests with the top ten. Sequences were derived from PBMCs from the stem cell graft donor, sampled from the stem cell graft. These receptors were taken from a human donor who donated a stem cell graft to a child with acute lymphoblastic leukemia.

This clonotype was seen a few times. The chain recombines TRBV20-1 with TRBJ2-2; no clear D. CDR1 and CDR2 from the germline V gene are DFQATT and SNEGSKA (reference sequence). The CDR3 spans 17 residues. V was clipped by 0 bases and J by 7 bases, with 21 bases between them. This chain's CDR3 is CSARDHGRTPLVGELFF. In nucleotides, the CDR3 is TGCAGTGCTAGAGATCATGGCAGGACGCCGTTGGTCGGGGAGCTGTTTTTT.

This clonotype is medium-sized. The rearrangement uses TRBV7-9 and TRBJ2-7, with D possibly being TRBD1 (6 bases). Trimming pared 4 bases from V and 2 bases from J, leaving 15 bases between. Germline V gives CDR1 SEHNR, CDR2 FQNEAQ (reference sequence). This CDR3 has 15 residues. CDR3 coding DNA: TGTGCCAGCAGCTCACCATCACAGGGTACCTACGAGCAGTACTTC. It codes for CASSSPSQGTYEQYF.

This clonotype occurred many times. The chain combines TRBV7-6 with TRBJ2-3; 8 bases fit TRBD2. The CDR3 length is 14 residues. J lost 0 bases, V lost 6 bases, and 2 bases had no gene match. Germline CDR1 is SGHVS and CDR2 is FNYEAQ. CDR3 nucleotide sequence: TGTGCCAGCAGTGCTAGCGGGAGCACAGATACGCAGTATTTT. It is translated as CASSASGSTDTQYF.

The chain joins TRBV2 to TRBJ2-5; D is undetermined. The CDR3 loop spans 14 amino acids. The V and J ends lost 5 bases and 2 bases respectively, with 12 bases between them. CDR1 and CDR2 (germline): SNHLY, FYNNEI. The CDR3 spells CASSLGPEQETQYF. The CDR3 nucleotides are TGTGCCAGCAGTTTGGGCCCGGAACAAGAGACCCAGTACTTC.

The chain uses TRBV5-1 and TRBJ2-5, with D possibly being TRBD2 (6 bases). The ends were cut back, 3 bases at V and 1 base at J, with 16 bases in the middle. There are 16 residues in the CDR3. The germline CDR1 and CDR2 sequences are SGHRS and YFSETQ. DNA for the CDR3: TGCGCCAGCAGCTCACCGGACCGGGACTTCCAAGAGACCCAGTACTTC. Translation gives CASSSPDRDFQETQYF.

The chain uses TRBV10-1 and TRBJ2-3; tentative D call: TRBD1 (6 bases). The CDR3 sequence is 17 residues long. V was clipped by 0 bases and J by 4 bases, with 17 bases between them. CDR1 and CDR2 from the germline V gene are WNHNN and SYGVQD (reference sequence). In DNA form, the CDR3 reads TGCGCCAGCAGTGAGTCTTCTGGTGTACAGGGATCAGATACGCAGTATTTT. Translating it yields CASSESSGVQGSDTQYF.

This clonotype was found many times. The V gene is TRBV6-1, the J gene TRBJ2-7; D is unresolved. CDR3 length: 14 amino acids. V was pared by 10 bases and J by 2 bases, with 18 bases between. CDR1 and CDR2 (germline): MNHNS, SASEGT. In nucleotides, the CDR3 is TGTGCCACCTCCCCGGGCTACCGCCCCTACGAGCAGTACTTC. This encodes CATSPGYRPYEQYF.

This clonotype was picked up a small number of times. The V and J genes are TRBV9 and TRBJ2-1, with 8 bases matching TRBD2. The CDR3 is 14 residues long. V was pared by 0 bases and J by 7 bases, with 3 bases of the junction left unmatched. Germline CDR1 reads SGDLS; CDR2 reads YYNGEE. CDR3 protein: CASSVAGGPNEQFF. CDR3 coding DNA: TGTGCCAGCAGCGTAGCGGGAGGGCCTAATGAGCAGTTCTTC.

This clonotype has only a few counts. The rearrangement links TRBV29-1 to TRBJ2-1; TRBD2 agrees at 7 bases. Trimming at V came to 1 base and at J to 3 bases, leaving 3 bases not matched to a gene. CDR1 is SQVTM, CDR2 ANQGSEA, per germline. The CDR3 contains 14 residues. The CDR3: CSVEVAGGYNEQFF. The CDR3 coding sequence is TGCAGCGTTGAAGTAGCGGGCGGCTACAATGAGCAGTTCTTC.

V usage is TRBV28 and J usage is TRBJ1-5; D call uncertain. Germline V gene lookup returns CDR1 MDHEN and CDR2 SYDVKM. The CDR3 extends over 15 amino acids. V shed 6 bases and J shed 2 bases, with 14 bases lying between them. CDR3 in amino acids: CASSSHWSGNQPQHF. The CDR3 DNA reads TGTGCCAGCAGCTCTCATTGGAGTGGCAATCAGCCCCAGCATTTT.

V usage is TRBV5-1 and J usage is TRBJ2-1; 8 bases are shared with TRBD2. The V segment lost 3 bases and the J segment 8 bases; nucleotides outside the gene matches: 13. This CDR3 has 16 residues. Germline V CDR1 and CDR2: SGHRS, YFSETQ. The CDR3: CASSSTIGTSGDEQFF. Written as DNA, the CDR3 is TGCGCCAGCAGCTCAACCATCGGGACTAGTGGGGATGAGCAGTTCTTC.

This clonotype has just one count. The rearrangement links TRBV20-1 to TRBJ2-2; 8 bases align to TRBD2. The CDR3 covers 18 residues. Germline assignment: CDR1 DFQATT and CDR2 SNEGSKA (reference sequence). Unmatched junction bases numbered 18, after V lost 6 bases and J lost 3 bases. CDR3 sequence: CSAPPPGLAGWYTGELFF. The CDR3 coding sequence is TGCAGTGCCCCCCCGCCGGGCCTAGCGGGTTGGTACACCGGGGAGCTGTTTTTT.

This clonotype was found many times. The chain joins TRBV28 to TRBJ1-2; unclear D gene. Germline assignment: CDR1 MDHEN and CDR2 SYDVKM. Between the trimmed V and J ends, which lost 6 bases and 6 bases, there was a span of 17 bases. The CDR3 consists of 14 residues. Here the CDR3 reads CASSPAGVGDGYTF. CDR3 nucleotides: TGTGCCAGCAGCCCCGCCGGGGTCGGCGATGGCTACACCTTC.